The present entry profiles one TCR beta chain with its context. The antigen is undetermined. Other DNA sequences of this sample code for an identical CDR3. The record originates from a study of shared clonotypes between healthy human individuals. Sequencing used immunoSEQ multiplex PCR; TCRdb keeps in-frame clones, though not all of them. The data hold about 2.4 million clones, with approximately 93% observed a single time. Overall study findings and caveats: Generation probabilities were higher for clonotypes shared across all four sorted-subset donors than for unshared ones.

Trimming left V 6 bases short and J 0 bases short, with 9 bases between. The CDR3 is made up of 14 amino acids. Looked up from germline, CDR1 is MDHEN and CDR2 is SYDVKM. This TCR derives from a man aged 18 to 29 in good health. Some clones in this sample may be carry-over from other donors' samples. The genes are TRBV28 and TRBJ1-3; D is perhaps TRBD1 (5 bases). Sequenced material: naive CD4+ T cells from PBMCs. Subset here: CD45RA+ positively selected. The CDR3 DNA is TGTGCCAGCAGCCCCGGGGGCTCTGGAAACACCATATATTTT. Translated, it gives CASSPGGSGNTIYF.